This paragraph reports one TCR beta chain. These data belong to a study of stem cell transplantation in POMP-related autoinflammatory disease. This CDR3 is 13 amino acids long. The germline gives CDR1 GTSNPN, CDR2 SVGIG (reference sequence). V dropped 0 bases and J dropped 5; count of bases not matched to a gene: 1. Profiling relied on immunoSEQ multiplex PCR, and the TCRdb table lists in-frame clones only, not all of them. Among over 550 clones listed, about 90% were seen once. The chain has TRBV30 and TRBJ1-5; 7 bases fit TRBD1. The sequence came from a human donor in good health. The sample comprised CD4+ follicular helper T cells (Tfh) from PBMCs. The CDR3 is CAWSVQGYQPQHF. The CDR3 DNA sequence: TGTGCCTGGAGTGTACAGGGGTATCAGCCCCAGCATTTT.